The present entry profiles one T cell receptor beta chain with its context. The antigen remains undetermined. The entry originates in a study of vaccination and CD4 T cells after COVID-19. Cultured CD4+ T-cell DNA underwent Oncomine TCR Beta short-read sequencing. After culture, CD4+ T cells served as the source for genomic DNA extraction. TCRdb redid the calling of the PCR reads with MiXCR, one entry per CDR3 protein. In the table there are some 15,000 distinct CDR3 sequences, around 52% of which are singletons. Sample treatment: approximately 11-day PBMC culture with coronavirus spike peptide pools or control peptides (ViraFEST assay). Peptide-pool expansion of antigen-specific T cells preceded TCR sequencing in ViraFEST. Notes on the study in general: Looking at convalescent patients, 304 of their 307 vaccine-specific clones were spike mono-reactive.

The CDR3 consists of 13 residues. Looked up from germline, CDR1 is SNHLY and CDR2 is FYNNEI. J lost 7 bases, V lost 6 bases, and 7 bases had no gene match. The sequenced sample was CD4+ T cells from blood, cultured in vitro. The V gene is TRBV2, the J gene TRBJ1-1; 8 positions match TRBD1. The origin of this receptor is a human donor who had recovered from COVID-19. CDR3 coding DNA: TGTGCCAGCAGGGGGAGACAGGGGCGTGAAGCTTTCTTT. Amino acids: CASRGRQGREAFF.